These 25 T cell receptor beta chains share one sample of origin, sequenced in a study of T cells in Graves' hyperthyroidism and ophthalmopathy. Researchers amplified the TCR beta CDR3 regions from RNA transcripts. When the TCR CDR3 underwent first-round RT-PCR, the HTBI primer set was used. TCRdb passed the multiplex PCR reads through MiXCR, listing each CDR3 protein once. The data hold about 400,000 distinct CDR3 sequences, with about 13% observed a single time. The sequenced material came from blood. The receptors were sampled from a woman under 30 with Graves' hyperthyroidism.

Many counts were recorded for this clonotype. This chain joins TRBV7-2 and TRBJ2-1, with TRBD2 as a possible D gene (6 bases). Germline loops: CDR1 SGHTA, CDR2 FQGNSA. Trimming removed 1 base at V and 3 bases at J, with 10 bases between. CDR3 length: 15 residues. CDR3 sequence reads: CASSLGWGVYNEQFF. CDR3 nucleotide sequence: TGTGCCAGCAGCTTAGGATGGGGGGTCTACAATGAGCAGTTCTTC.

CDR3 region: CASSLYFSGQVRSTGELFF. The CDR3 coding sequence is TGTGCCAGCAGCTTATATTTTTCCGGACAGGTTAGATCCACCGGGGAGCTGTTTTTT. The rearrangement links TRBV7-2 to TRBJ2-2; 7 nucleotides agree with TRBD1. The CDR3 is made up of 19 amino acids. J gave up 4 bases and V 2 bases, and 16 bases lay outside the gene matches. Germline V gives CDR1 SGHTA, CDR2 FQGNSA.

The CDR3 DNA sequence: TGTGCCAGCTCACCTACTCTGGACAGGGACTCCCCCCGTAATTCACCCCTCCACTTT. As protein: CASSPTLDRDSPRNSPLHF. The V gene is TRBV18, the J gene TRBJ1-6; 8 bases are shared with TRBD1. Germline V CDR1 and CDR2: KGHSH, LQKENI. There are 19 residues in the CDR3. V shed 3 bases and J 6 bases; nucleotides not matched to a gene: 16.

Details on this clonotype: At one of its ends the junction is not consistent with the germline gene, which may arise from a read error. The V and J genes are TRBV6-1 and TRBJ2-7; 9 nucleotides agree with TRBD2. The CDR3 length is 16 residues. Per the germline V gene, CDR1 is MNHNS and CDR2 is SASEGT. This CDR3 reads CANSDGAGGRSYEQYF. The CDR3 region has the DNA TGTGCCAACAGTGATGGGGCGGGAGGGCGGTCCTACGAGCAGTACTTC.

The sample holds many counts of this clonotype. The chain uses TRBV6-1 and TRBJ1-5, with D tentatively TRBD1 (6 bases). Germline V gives CDR1 MNHNS, CDR2 SASEGT. V was trimmed by 6 bases and J by 3 bases, leaving 15 bases between them. The CDR3 contains 15 residues. CDR3: CASSLQGKANQPQHF. The CDR3 DNA reads TGTGCCAGCAGCTTACAGGGAAAAGCCAATCAGCCCCAGCATTTT.

This chain joins TRBV19 and TRBJ2-1, with D perhaps TRBD1 (5 bases). V was clipped by 3 bases and J by 7 bases, with 19 bases between them. The CDR3 is 16 residues long. Germline CDR1 is LNHDA and CDR2 is SQIVND (reference sequence). The CDR3 reads CASSMFAVSGMNEQFF. The CDR3 DNA sequence: TGTGCCAGTAGTATGTTTGCTGTGTCAGGGATGAATGAGCAGTTCTTC. Full variable domain (rest looked up from reference TRBV19 and TRBJ2-1): DGGITQSPKYLFRKEGQNVTLSCEQNLNHDAMYWYRQDPGQGLRLIYYSQIVNDFQKGDIAEGYSVSREKKESFPLTVTSAQKNPTAFYLCASSMFAVSGMNEQFFGPGTRLTVL.

This clonotype was seen more than once but under ten times. The chain couples TRBV28 to TRBJ1-2; D not resolved. Trimming pared 9 bases from V and 14 bases from J, leaving 13 bases between. The CDR3 has 9 amino acids. CDR1 is MDHEN, CDR2 SYDVKM, per germline. CDR3 protein: CASSPRWTF. The CDR3 DNA reads as TGTGCCAGTTCTCCCCGGTGGACCTTC.

At least ten counts were recorded for this clonotype. The V gene is TRBV2, the J gene TRBJ2-5, with 11 positions matching TRBD2. CDR3 size: 15 residues. CDR1 is SNHLY, CDR2 FYNNEI, per germline. J lost 5 bases, V lost 6 bases, and 8 bases had no gene match. CDR3 bases: TGTGCCAGCAGATACCTAGCGGGAGGCTCGGAGACCCAGTACTTC. Protein product: CASRYLAGGSETQYF.

The table lists this clonotype with many counts. This chain links TRBV5-1 with TRBJ1-5; a weak D match, TRBD1 (5 bases). V was shortened by 1 base and J by 7 bases, with 12 bases between the two germline ends. Germline V lookup: CDR1 SGHRS, CDR2 YFSETQ. This CDR3 has 14 residues. The CDR3 DNA follows: TGCGCCAGCAGCTTGACAGGACGTGGGCAGCCCCAGCATTTT. It is translated as CASSLTGRGQPQHF.

This clonotype was detected many times. The chain recombines TRBV27 with TRBJ1-1; D is unresolved. Per germline, CDR1 MNHEY and CDR2 SMNVEV (reference sequence). The ends were cut back, 5 bases at V and 2 bases at J, with 9 bases in the middle. This CDR3 contains 13 residues. The CDR3 is CASSIDGNTEAFF. CDR3 sequence (DNA): TGTGCCAGCAGTATCGACGGTAACACTGAAGCTTTCTTT.

This clonotype has at least ten counts. The V call is TRBV5-1, the J call TRBJ2-3; D is unclear. CDR1 and CDR2 (germline): SGHRS, YFSETQ. V lost 0 bases and J lost 2, with 7 bases in between. This CDR3 has 14 amino acids. As DNA, the CDR3 is TGCGCCAGCAGCTTGGACGCGATCACAGATACGCAGTATTTT. Translated: CASSLDAITDTQYF.

This clonotype was counted many times. V usage is TRBV3-1 and J usage is TRBJ2-3, with no clear D. CDR3 length: 13 amino acids. In germline, CDR1 is LGHDT, CDR2 YNNKEL (reference sequence). V shed 1 base and J shed 4 bases, with 6 bases lying between them. CDR3 in amino acids: CASSQGEADTQYF. The CDR3 DNA sequence: TGTGCCAGCAGCCAAGGAGAGGCAGATACGCAGTATTTT.

Many counts were recorded for this clonotype. This chain's CDR3 is CASSQMGLTEAFF. Written as DNA, the CDR3 is TGTGCCAGCAGTCAAATGGGTCTGACTGAAGCTTTCTTT. The V and J genes are TRBV7-2 and TRBJ1-1; D unresolved. Germline CDR1 reads SGHTA; CDR2 reads FQGNSA. The CDR3 extends over 13 amino acids. V was clipped by 6 bases and J by 5 bases, with 13 bases between them.

The V call is TRBV7-9, the J call TRBJ1-3, with TRBD1 matching over 9 bases. Germline V gives CDR1 SEHNR, CDR2 FQNEAQ (reference sequence). Trimming at V came to 5 bases and at J to 7 bases, leaving 6 bases not matched to a gene. This CDR3 has 14 amino acids. This CDR3 is CASSPAGQGNTIYF. The CDR3 region has the DNA TGTGCCAGCAGCCCAGCAGGACAGGGGAACACCATATATTTT.

This clonotype was picked up many times. The rearrangement uses TRBV5-1 and TRBJ2-2; 12 bases fit TRBD2. J lost 4 bases, V lost 4 bases, and 2 bases had no gene match. Germline values: CDR1 SGHRS, CDR2 YFSETQ. The CDR3 length is 15 residues. CDR3 protein: CASSPGLAGTGELFF. In DNA, the CDR3 is TGCGCCAGCAGCCCGGGACTAGCGGGCACCGGGGAGCTGTTTTTT.

This clonotype came up many times. V is TRBV20-1 and J is TRBJ2-1, with 13 positions matching TRBD2. With 0 bases clipped from V and 8 bases from J, the junction kept 13 bases outside the gene matches. Germline-derived CDR1 and CDR2 are DFQATT and SNEGSKA (reference sequence). The CDR3 spans 18 residues. CDR3 residues: CSARDLHGLAGDYDEQFF. Here the CDR3 DNA reads TGCAGTGCTAGAGATTTACACGGACTAGCGGGAGATTACGATGAGCAGTTCTTC.

As regards this clonotype: Since a much larger clone is just one base distant, this may be a read error. The chain employs TRBV7-2 and TRBJ2-7; TRBD2 might be the D (6 bases). Germline V gives CDR1 SGHTA, CDR2 FQGNSA. Trimming removed 4 bases from V and 6 bases from J, with 19 bases in between. This CDR3 contains 15 residues. CDR3 nucleotides: TGTGCCAGCAGCTCTCTGATAGCGGAATGGAGCGAGCAGTACTTC. Translated, it gives CASSSLIAEWSEQYF. The full variable domain, with the rest looked up from reference TRBV7-2 and TRBJ2-7, is GAGVSQSPSNKVTEKGKDVELRCDPISGHTALYWYRQSLGQGLEFLIYFQGNSAPDKSGLPSDRFSAERTGGSVSTLTIQRTQQEDSAVYLCASSSLIAEWSEQYFGPGTRLTVT.

The chain recombines TRBV28 with TRBJ2-3, with D perhaps matching TRBD2 (5 bases). The CDR3 spans 13 residues. CDR1 and CDR2 from the germline V gene are MDHEN and SYDVKM. Trimming left V 6 bases short and J 11 bases short, with 18 bases between. The CDR3 region is CASSVGVQALQYF. CDR3 coding DNA: TGTGCCAGCAGCGTCGGGGTGCAGGCATTGCAGTATTTT.

This clonotype has ten or more counts. The rearrangement joins TRBV25-1 to TRBJ2-5, with D unclear. Germline loops: CDR1 MGHDK, CDR2 SYGVNS. V dropped 2 bases and J dropped 3 bases, with 10 bases sitting between them. The CDR3 runs 14 residues. This CDR3 is CASSETLREETQYF. Here the CDR3 DNA reads TGTGCCAGCAGTGAAACTCTGCGAGAAGAGACCCAGTACTTC.

The rearrangement uses TRBV9 and TRBJ2-3; 8 nucleotides align to TRBD2. Trimming cost V 4 bases and J 4 bases; bases outside gene matches: 11. The germline CDR1 and CDR2 sequences are SGDLS and YYNGEE. This CDR3 is built from 16 residues. The chain's CDR3 is CASSLAGGRGSDTQYF. CDR3 nucleotide sequence: TGTGCCAGCAGCTTGGCGGGGGGCCGCGGTTCAGATACGCAGTATTTT. The whole variable domain, filled in from reference TRBV9 and TRBJ2-3, reads DSGVTQTPKHLITATGQRVTLRCSPRSGDLSVYWYQQSLDQGLQFLIQYYNGEERAKGNILERFSAQQFPDLHSELNLSSLELGDSALYFCASSLAGGRGSDTQYFGPGTRLTVL.

This sequence joins TRBV5-1 and TRBJ2-5, with TRBD2 matching 9 bases. The CDR3 runs to 17 residues. J was trimmed by 1 base and V by 0 bases; bases with no gene match: 7. The germline V gene has CDR1 SGHRS and CDR2 YFSETQ. Here the CDR3 DNA reads TGCGCCAGCAGCTTGGTGTTGACTAGCGGTTCCCAAGAGACCCAGTACTTC. Protein sequence: CASSLVLTSGSQETQYF.

This clonotype was found many times. The chain joins TRBV18 to TRBJ1-3; D gene uncertain. This CDR3 is built from 13 residues. Trimming removed 0 bases at V and 3 bases at J, with 3 bases between. Germline CDR1 and CDR2: KGHSH and LQKENI. As DNA, the CDR3 is TGTGCCAGCTCACCACCTCTTGGAAACACCATATATTTT. Residues: CASSPPLGNTIYF.

The chain employs TRBV18 and TRBJ2-1, with D perhaps being TRBD1 or TRBD2 (5 bases each). Trimming removed 2 bases at V and 12 bases at J, with 17 bases between. The CDR3 runs to 14 residues. CDR1 is KGHSH and CDR2 is LQKENI in the germline V gene. The CDR3 protein is CASSPGGAGRRQFF. The CDR3, as DNA: TGTGCCAGCTCACCAGGGGGAGCTGGGCGGCGGCAGTTCTTC.

V usage is TRBV7-9 and J usage is TRBJ1-5; possibly TRBD1 for D (6 bases). This CDR3 region has 22 residues. Germline CDR1 and CDR2: SEHNR and FQNEAQ (reference sequence). The V end was cut by 1 base, the J end by 6 bases, with 34 bases between. CDR3 sequence reads: CASSLVPARGPEIPSWSQPQHF. The CDR3 DNA reads TGTGCCAGCAGCTTAGTACCGGCCAGGGGTCCCGAGATTCCCTCGTGGAGTCAGCCCCAGCATTTT. Supplemented by reference TRBV7-9 and TRBJ1-5, the full variable domain reads DTGVSQNPRHKITKRGQNVTFRCDPISEHNRLYWYRQTLGQGPEFLTYFQNEAQLEKSRLLSDRFSAERPKGSFSTLEIQRTEQGDSAMYLCASSLVPARGPEIPSWSQPQHFGDGTRLSIL.

This CDR3 is CASSQEPRPNYEQYF. CDR3 DNA sequence: TGTGCCAGCAGCCAAGAGCCCCGCCCCAACTACGAGCAGTACTTC. The chain is built from TRBV3-1 and TRBJ2-7; no definite D call. The V gene's germline CDR1 is LGHDT and CDR2 YNNKEL (reference sequence). V was shortened by 0 bases and J by 3 bases, with 12 bases between the two germline ends. This CDR3 is built from 15 residues.